This T cell receptor (beta chain) was identified during a study of read filtering for tumor transcriptome and immune sequencing. This library used roughly 400 ng RNA and molecular barcoded adaptors spanning alpha/delta and beta/gamma chains. One entry per CDR3 protein results from TCRdb running MiXCR on the reads. Here the sample spans around 41,000 distinct CDR3 sequences, around 15% being singletons. This clonotype was detected ten times or more. Germline V gene sequence: CDR1 MGHRA, CDR2 YSYEKL. V lost 1 base and J lost 6, with 13 bases in between. The CDR3 is 15 residues long. Material: a population of CD138-negative cells sorted from bone marrow. The chain links TRBV4-1 to TRBJ1-5, with D unresolved. The receptor comes from a donor aged 40 or over with multiple myeloma. In nucleotides, the CDR3 is TGCGCCAGCAGCCAAGGGAAGGCCCCAGGTCAGCCCCAGCATTTT. As protein: CASSQGKAPGQPQHF.